This TCR beta chain was captured by sequencing in a study of cytomegalovirus exposure and HLA in healthy donors. Findings and limits, study-wide: A later analysis linked about 17,000 TCR beta sequences to HLA alleles at 0.05 false discovery rate. An apparent linkage of common viral pathogens to several of the most significant clusters emerged in a later analysis.

In the PCR, 60 Vbeta and 13 Jbeta primers were used. Profiled with immunoSEQ multiplex PCR; TCRdb holds only in-frame clones, not every one. The sample carries 170,000 or so clones, around 88% recorded once. As for this clone: Antigen: not known.

Germline loops: CDR1 SGHRS, CDR2 YFSETQ. The trim removed 5 bases at V and 6 bases at J, leaving 10 bases unmatched. The CDR3 sequence is 14 residues long. This chain links TRBV5-1 with TRBJ1-1; 7 nucleotides line up with TRBD1. This receptor was obtained from a woman between 18 and 29 years old in good health and CMV-seronegative. Source material: PBMCs. The CDR3 DNA reads as TGCGCCAGCAGTTATGGCTCCAGGGGGGCTGAAGCTTTCTTT. As protein: CASSYGSRGAEAFF.